This T cell receptor (beta chain) was sequenced during a study of blood T cell repertoires in COVID-19. The CDR3 is 15 amino acids. Germline-derived CDR1 and CDR2 are SGHTA and FQGNSA. V gave up 5 bases and J gave up 7 bases; unmatched junction bases: 13. This clone was counted once. Measured with immunoSEQ multiplex PCR; TCRdb has only the in-frame clones, and not every one. Of around 180,000 clones listed, around three quarters were seen once; the top ten hold less than 20%. The receptor comes from a woman aged 45 to 65 with acute COVID-19. V is TRBV7-2 and J is TRBJ2-5; 7 positions match TRBD1. The sequencing input was PBMCs or T cells enriched from blood (not recorded which). DNA of the CDR3: TGTGCCAGCAGCCGCCGACAGGGTTTGGATGGGACCCAGTACTTC. Its translation is CASSRRQGLDGTQYF. The full variable domain, rest sourced from reference TRBV7-2 and TRBJ2-5, is GAGVSQSPSNKVTEKGKDVELRCDPISGHTALYWYRQSLGQGLEFLIYFQGNSAPDKSGLPSDRFSAERTGGSVSTLTIQRTQQEDSAVYLCASSRRQGLDGTQYFGPGTRLLVL.